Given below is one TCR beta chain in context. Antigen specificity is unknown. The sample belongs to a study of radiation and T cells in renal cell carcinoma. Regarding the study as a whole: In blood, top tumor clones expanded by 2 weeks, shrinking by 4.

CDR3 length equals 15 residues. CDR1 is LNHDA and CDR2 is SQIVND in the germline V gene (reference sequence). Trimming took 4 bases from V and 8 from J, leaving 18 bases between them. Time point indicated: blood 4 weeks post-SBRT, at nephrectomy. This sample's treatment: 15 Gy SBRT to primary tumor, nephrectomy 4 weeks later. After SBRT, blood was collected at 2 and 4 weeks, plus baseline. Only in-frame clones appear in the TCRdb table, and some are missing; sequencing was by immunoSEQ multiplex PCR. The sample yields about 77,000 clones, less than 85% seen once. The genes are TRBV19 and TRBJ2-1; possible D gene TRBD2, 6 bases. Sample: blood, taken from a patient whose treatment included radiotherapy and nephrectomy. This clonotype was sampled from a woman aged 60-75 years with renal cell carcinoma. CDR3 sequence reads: CASSNPGGPGDEQFF. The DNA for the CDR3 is TGTGCCAGTAGTAACCCCGGAGGGCCCGGGGATGAGCAGTTCTTC.